The T cell receptor (beta chain) described here comes from a study of cytomegalovirus exposure and HLA in healthy donors. Germline V gene lookup returns CDR1 MNHEY and CDR2 SMNVEV (reference sequence). V was trimmed by 5 bases and J by 5 bases, leaving 16 bases between them. This CDR3 is 14 amino acids long. The data were produced by immunoSEQ multiplex PCR, yet TCRdb's version contains in-frame clones alone and is incomplete. The sample records 130,000 or so clones, 85% to 90% being singletons. The source material was PBMCs. This sequence was found in a woman aged 25 to 39 in good health and CMV-seropositive. J is TRBJ2-7 and V is TRBV27; D call uncertain. The CDR3 DNA reads TGTGCCAGCAGTAAGCAGGTGGCTTCAGACGAGCAGTACTTC. As protein: CASSKQVASDEQYF.